These 13 T cell receptor beta chains came from one sample sequenced in a study of graft-versus-host responses after intestinal transplantation (dated by TCRdb to 2020 to 2023). Libraries were constructed by the immunoSEQ multiplex PCR assay. TCRdb took this table from immuneACCESS and kept in-frame rearrangements with V and J called. Such tables lack part of the clones; where checked against another copy, unresolved V genes explain under half of the gap, and the rest is unexplained. In this sample the table shows thousands of clones, 75% of which occur a single time. In total, the top ten clones hold around 7% of the sample. This sample's time point label indicates: postoperative day 105 after intestinal transplantation (dayNNNN = postoperative day). To isolate intraepithelial and lamina propria lymphocytes from graft specimens, dithiothreitol, EDTA incubations and collagenase D digestion were used.

This sample comprised ileum tissue, obtained 105 days after intestinal transplantation. The receptors stem from a human patient who received an intestinal transplant, so some T cells may come from the graft donor.

This chain connects TRBV28 to TRBJ2-2; D perhaps matches TRBD2 (5 bases). Germline loops: CDR1 MDHEN, CDR2 SYDVKM. V gave up 3 bases and J gave up 7 bases, with 12 bases separating them. CDR3 length: 14 amino acids. As DNA, the CDR3 is TGTGCCAGCAGTTTCGGGCTAGGGAGCGGGGAGCTGTTTTTT. Residues: CASSFGLGSGELFF.

This clone was recorded a few times. The chain employs TRBV4-3 and TRBJ2-1; D gene ambiguous. Germline CDR1 reads LGHNA; CDR2 reads YSLEER. V lost 0 bases to trimming and J lost 7 bases, with 7 bases between them. This CDR3 comprises 13 residues. The CDR3, as DNA: TGCGCCAGCAGCCAAGATTACGAGAATGAGCAGTTCTTC. It is translated as CASSQDYENEQFF.

This clone was observed a handful of times. The chain recombines TRBV10-3 with TRBJ2-3; unclear D gene. The CDR3 is 15 amino acids. V lost 3 bases and J lost 0, with 10 bases in between. Germline assignment: CDR1 ENHRY and CDR2 SYGVKD. CDR3 in amino acids: CAISDGYLSTDTQYF. The CDR3 bases are TGTGCCATCAGTGATGGGTATCTGAGCACAGATACGCAGTATTTT.

This clone turned up a few times. V usage is TRBV1 and J usage is TRBJ2-3; whether TRBD2, the table's D call, matches the DNA was not checked. TRBV1 is termed a pseudogene. The CDR3 is 19 residues long. The CDR3 here is CTSSQHPSASGDSTDTQYF. CDR3 nucleotides: TGCACCAGCAGCCAACATCCTTCGGCTAGCGGGGACAGCACAGATACGCAGTATTTT.

This sequence joins TRBV28 and TRBJ1-2; D remains unclear. The CDR3 is 11 amino acids. The germline gives CDR1 MDHEN, CDR2 SYDVKM. With 5 bases removed from V and 2 bases from J, the gap between germline ends came to 3 bases. The DNA for the CDR3 is TGTGCCAGCAGTCAGAACTATGGCTACACCTTC. Translated: CASSQNYGYTF.

The rearrangement links TRBV15 to TRBJ2-5; D is unresolved. The V end lost 0 bases, the J end lost 7 bases, and 9 bases lay between the germline ends. Germline V gene data show CDR1 as LNHNV and CDR2 as YYDKDF (reference sequence). The CDR3 runs to 13 residues. The CDR3 nucleotides read TGTGCCACCAGCAGAGATAGGGTAGGGACCCAGTACTTC. Amino acids: CATSRDRVGTQYF.

This clone was observed a single time. The rearrangement links TRBV5-1 to TRBJ2-3, with TRBD1 matching over 7 bases. The germline gives CDR1 SGHRS, CDR2 YFSETQ. After removal of 5 bases from V and 0 bases from J, the junction contained 3 bases not matched to a gene. The CDR3 contains 14 residues. The chain's CDR3 is CASRRDRSTDTQYF. The CDR3 DNA follows: TGCGCCAGCAGGAGGGACAGAAGCACAGATACGCAGTATTTT.

The chain links TRBV6-6 to TRBJ1-1; D remains ambiguous. The V end was cut by 0 bases, the J end by 5 bases, with 13 bases between. The CDR3 loop spans 15 amino acids. Germline V lookup: CDR1 MNHNY, CDR2 SVGAGI (reference sequence). The CDR3 nucleotides are TGTGCCAGCAGTTACTCGTTCCTCGCGAGAACTGAAGCTTTCTTT. The encoded protein is CASSYSFLARTEAFF.

The chain couples TRBV2 to TRBJ2-7, with D unresolved. Germline-derived CDR1 and CDR2 are SNHLY and FYNNEI. This CDR3 spans 11 amino acids. Trimming removed 6 bases from V and 3 bases from J, with 6 bases in between. DNA of the CDR3: TGTGCCAGCAGGAATCTCTACGAGCAGTACTTC. Amino acids: CASRNLYEQYF. The full variable domain, with the rest looked up from reference TRBV2 and TRBJ2-7, is EPEVTQTPSHQVTQMGQEVILRCVPISNHLYFYWYRQILGQKVEFLVSFYNNEISEKSEIFDDQFSVERPDGSNFTLKIRSTKLEDSAMYFCASRNLYEQYFGPGTRLTVT.

The chain is built from TRBV5-5 and TRBJ1-4; D gene unclear. V lost 0 bases and J lost 0, with 9 bases in between. CDR3 length equals 16 residues. Germline-derived CDR1 and CDR2 are SGHKS and YYEKEE (reference sequence). This chain's CDR3 is CASSLEETATNEKLFF. DNA for the CDR3: TGTGCCAGCAGCTTGGAAGAGACGGCAACTAATGAAAAACTGTTTTTT.

The sample holds a few counts of this clone. The chain recombines TRBV14 with TRBJ2-5; D is possibly TRBD2 (6 bases). Trimming removed 4 bases from V and 2 bases from J, with 11 bases in between. This CDR3 contains 14 residues. Per the germline V gene, CDR1 is SGHDN and CDR2 is FVKESK. The CDR3 nucleotides read TGTGCCAGCAGCCGGGACTGGGGACAAGAGACCCAGTACTTC. Its protein is CASSRDWGQETQYF.

This clone is termed large (0.1 to 1%). This chain links TRBV11-1 with TRBJ1-1; no clear D. V gave up 8 bases and J gave up 1 base, with 5 bases separating them. The CDR3 spans 11 residues. Germline V gene lookup returns CDR1 SGHAT and CDR2 FQDESV (reference sequence). DNA of the CDR3: TGTGCCAGCGCAGGGAACACTGAAGCTTTCTTT. It is translated as CASAGNTEAFF.

The CDR3 DNA reads as TGTGCCAGTAGTATGGAGTACGGAGGACAGGGGAGACCTGGGGCCAACGTCCTGACTTTC. Amino acid sequence: CASSMEYGGQGRPGANVLTF. The genes are TRBV19 and TRBJ2-6, with 9 bases that match TRBD1. The V gene's germline CDR1 is LNHDA and CDR2 SQIVND (reference sequence). The junction had 14 bases not matched to a gene; V was cut back by 3 bases and J by 2 bases. CDR3 length: 20 amino acids.